A selection of T cell receptor beta chains follows, all from one sample in a study of cytomegalovirus exposure and HLA in healthy donors. Here immunoSEQ multiplex PCR was the method, and the copy in TCRdb shows in-frame clones only, minus some. The table records 150,000 to 200,000 clones, about 85% of them present only once. Sequencing used PBMCs. Receptors were obtained from a man between 25 and 39 years old in good health and CMV-seropositive. Both conserved end residues are part of each CDR3. Each record gives: clone size, J gene, V gene, D gene, CDR3 DNA, CDR3 protein. The D gene is left open where the match is weak. Clone size is given for some rows only: seen once, a few or many times, or a class if the clone is expanded.

size: -; J: TRBJ2-3; V: TRBV5-1; D: -; DNA: TGCGCCAGCAGCTTGGCCGGGGGCACAGATACGCAGTATTTT; CDR3: CASSLAGGTDTQYF
size: -; J: TRBJ1-2; V: TRBV7-9; D: -; DNA: TGTGCCAGCAGCTTAGCGGGGGCTGGCTACACCTTC; CDR3: CASSLAGAGYTF
size: -; J: TRBJ1-1; V: TRBV18; D: -; DNA: TGTGCCAGCTCACCGGCAGGAAACACTGAAGCTTTCTTT; CDR3: CASSPAGNTEAFF
size: -; J: TRBJ1-1; V: TRBV6-5; D: -; DNA: TGTGCCAGCACCCCAGGGGTTGGGAACACTGAAGCTTTCTTT; CDR3: CASTPGVGNTEAFF
size: few; J: TRBJ2-7; V: TRBV5-1; D: -; DNA: TGCGCCAGCAGCCACACCGCCGGGAATTTATACGAGCAGTACTTC; CDR3: CASSHTAGNLYEQYF
size: -; J: TRBJ2-5; V: TRBV7-8; D: -; DNA: TGTGCCAGCAGCTTTCATGTAGAGACCCAGTACTTC; CDR3: CASSFHVETQYF
size: -; J: TRBJ2-5; V: TRBV4-1; D: TRBD2; DNA: TGCGCCAGCAGCCAAGAAGCTGGACTAGCGGGAGGGAAGCGGGAGACCCAGTACTTC; CDR3: CASSQEAGLAGGKRETQYF
size: -; J: TRBJ2-4; V: TRBV10-3; D: TRBD1; DNA: TGTGCCTCTTGCCCGACAGGGGGGGACAAAAACATTCAGTACTTC; CDR3: CASCPTGGDKNIQYF
size: -; J: TRBJ1-4; V: TRBV5-1; D: -; DNA: TGCGCCAGCAGCTTAGGGGGTGCCACTGAAAAACTGTTTTTT; CDR3: CASSLGGATEKLFF
size: -; J: TRBJ1-2; V: TRBV6-6; D: -; DNA: TGTGCCAGCAGTCCTGACAGGAAATATGGCTACACCTTC; CDR3: CASSPDRKYGYTF
size: -; J: TRBJ2-2; V: TRBV5-1; D: TRBD1; DNA: TGCGCCAGTGGACAGGGTCGGAACACCGGGGAGCTGTTTTTT; CDR3: CASGQGRNTGELFF
size: -; J: TRBJ1-2; V: TRBV19; D: -; DNA: TGTGCCAGTAGTATCTCCCTGGAGAGCTATGGCTACACCTTC; CDR3: CASSISLESYGYTF
size: -; J: TRBJ1-1; V: TRBV9; D: TRBD1; DNA: TGTGCCAGCAGCCTAAGGACAGGGTTTGAAGCTTTCTTT; CDR3: CASSLRTGFEAFF
size: -; J: TRBJ1-4; V: TRBV4-2; D: TRBD1; DNA: TGTGCCAGCAGCCAAGATTGGACAGGGAGGAATGAAAAACTGTTTTTT; CDR3: CASSQDWTGRNEKLFF
size: -; J: TRBJ2-1; V: TRBV10-3; D: TRBD2; DNA: TGTGCCATCAGTGAGTCGGGGGTAGCGGGAGGGAATTACAATGAGCAGTTCTTC; CDR3: CAISESGVAGGNYNEQFF
size: -; J: TRBJ2-3; V: TRBV5-1; D: -; DNA: TGCGCCAGCAGCTTGGGTTATGGGCCAGATACGCAGTATTTT; CDR3: CASSLGYGPDTQYF
size: once; J: TRBJ2-7; V: TRBV5-4; D: TRBD1; DNA: TGTGCCAGCAGCCGGACAGGGGAAACCTACGAGCAGTACTTC; CDR3: CASSRTGETYEQYF
size: -; J: TRBJ2-7; V: TRBV28; D: TRBD1; DNA: TGTGCCAGCAGTTTATTAATGGGGACAGGGTACGAGCAGTACTTC; CDR3: CASSLLMGTGYEQYF
size: -; J: TRBJ1-2; V: TRBV2; D: -; DNA: TGTGCCAGCAGACCAGACAGTTCCGATGGCTACACCTTC; CDR3: CASRPDSSDGYTF
size: -; J: TRBJ2-3; V: TRBV5-1; D: TRBD1; DNA: TGCGCCAGCAGGATACAGGGGGCGCTGGGAGATACGCAGTATTTT; CDR3: CASRIQGALGDTQYF
size: -; J: TRBJ2-6; V: TRBV19; D: -; DNA: TGTGCCAGTAGTCAAAACTCTGGGGCCAACGTCCTGACTTTC; CDR3: CASSQNSGANVLTF
size: -; J: TRBJ2-7; V: TRBV7-9; D: TRBD1; DNA: TGTGCCAGCAGCTTAGAAAACAGGGGACAGCCATACGAGCAGTACTTC; CDR3: CASSLENRGQPYEQYF